The sequence of this T cell receptor (beta chain) was determined in a study of control samples from healthy donors and cancer patients. The method was immunoSEQ multiplex PCR; TCRdb's version includes in-frame clones alone and lacks a portion of them. The sample includes around 150,000 clones, approximately 94% of them seen just once. Trimming cost V 4 bases and J 4 bases; bases outside gene matches: 3. The germline V gene encodes CDR1 KGHSH and CDR2 LQKENI. CDR3 length: 14 residues. This clonotype was sampled from a man aged 60 to 75 with colorectal cancer. The chain links TRBV18 to TRBJ2-5; 10 bases are a match to TRBD2. The sample consisted of PBMCs. The CDR3 protein is CASSQRGGRETQYF. CDR3 bases: TGTGCCAGCTCACAGCGGGGGGGACGAGAGACCCAGTACTTC. Complete variable domain (other parts from reference TRBV18 and TRBJ2-5): NAGVMQNPRHLVRRRGQEARLRCSPMKGHSHVYWYRQLPEEGLKFMVYLQKENIIDESGMPKERFSAEFPKEGPSILRIQQVVRGDSAAYFCASSQRGGRETQYFGPGTRLLVL.